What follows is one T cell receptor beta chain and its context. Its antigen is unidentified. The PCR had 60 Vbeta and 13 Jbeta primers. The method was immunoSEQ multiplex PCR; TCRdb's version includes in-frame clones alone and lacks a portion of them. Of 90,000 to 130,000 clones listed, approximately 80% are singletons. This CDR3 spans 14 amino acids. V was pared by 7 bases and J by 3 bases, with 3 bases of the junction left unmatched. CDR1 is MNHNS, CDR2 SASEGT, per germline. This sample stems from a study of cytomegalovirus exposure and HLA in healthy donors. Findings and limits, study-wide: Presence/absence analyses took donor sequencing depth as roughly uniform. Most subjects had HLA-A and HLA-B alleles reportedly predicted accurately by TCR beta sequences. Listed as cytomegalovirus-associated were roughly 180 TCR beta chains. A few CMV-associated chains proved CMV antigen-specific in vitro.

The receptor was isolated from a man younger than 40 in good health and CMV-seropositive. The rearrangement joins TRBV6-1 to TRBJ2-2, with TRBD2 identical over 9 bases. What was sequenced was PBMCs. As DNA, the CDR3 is TGTGCCAGCACCCGACTAGCGGACACCGGGGAGCTGTTTTTT. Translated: CASTRLADTGELFF.